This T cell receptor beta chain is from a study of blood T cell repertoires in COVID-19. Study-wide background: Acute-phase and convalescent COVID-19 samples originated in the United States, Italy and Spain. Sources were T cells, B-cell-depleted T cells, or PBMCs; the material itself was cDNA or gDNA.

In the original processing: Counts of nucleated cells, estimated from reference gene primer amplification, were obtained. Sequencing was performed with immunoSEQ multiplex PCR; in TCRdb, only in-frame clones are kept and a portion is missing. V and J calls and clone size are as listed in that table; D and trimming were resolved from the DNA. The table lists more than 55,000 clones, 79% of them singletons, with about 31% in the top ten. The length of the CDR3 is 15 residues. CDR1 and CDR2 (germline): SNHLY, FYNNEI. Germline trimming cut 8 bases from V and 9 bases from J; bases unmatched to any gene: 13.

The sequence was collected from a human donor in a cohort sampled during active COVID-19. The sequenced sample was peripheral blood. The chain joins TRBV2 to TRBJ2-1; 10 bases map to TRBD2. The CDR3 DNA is TGTGCCAGCCGATTAGCGGCTAGCGGGAGAGGTGAGCAGTTCTTC. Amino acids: CASRLAASGRGEQFF.